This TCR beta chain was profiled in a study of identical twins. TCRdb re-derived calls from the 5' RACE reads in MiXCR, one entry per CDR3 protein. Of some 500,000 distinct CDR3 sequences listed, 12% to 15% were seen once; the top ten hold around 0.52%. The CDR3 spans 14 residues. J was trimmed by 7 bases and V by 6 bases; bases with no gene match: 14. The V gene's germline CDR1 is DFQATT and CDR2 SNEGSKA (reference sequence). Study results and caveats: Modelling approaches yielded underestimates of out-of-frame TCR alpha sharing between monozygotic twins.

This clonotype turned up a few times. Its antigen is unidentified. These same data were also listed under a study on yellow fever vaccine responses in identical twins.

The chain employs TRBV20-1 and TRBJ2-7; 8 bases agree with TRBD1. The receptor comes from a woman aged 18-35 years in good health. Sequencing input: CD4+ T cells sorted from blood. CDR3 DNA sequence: TGCAGTGCAACAACCGGGACAGGTTCCCCGGAGCAGTACTTC. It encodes CSATTGTGSPEQYF.